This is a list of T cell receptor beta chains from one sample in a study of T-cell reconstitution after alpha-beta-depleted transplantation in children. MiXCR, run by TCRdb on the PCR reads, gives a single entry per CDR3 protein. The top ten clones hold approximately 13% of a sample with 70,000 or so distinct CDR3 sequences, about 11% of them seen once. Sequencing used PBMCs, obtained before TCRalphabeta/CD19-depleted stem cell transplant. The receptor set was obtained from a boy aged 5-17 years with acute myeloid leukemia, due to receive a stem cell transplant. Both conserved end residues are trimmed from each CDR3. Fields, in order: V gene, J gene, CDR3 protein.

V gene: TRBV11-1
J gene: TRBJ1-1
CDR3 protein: ASSLAPGNTEAF

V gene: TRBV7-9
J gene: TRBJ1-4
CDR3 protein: ASVPGTAYATNEKLF

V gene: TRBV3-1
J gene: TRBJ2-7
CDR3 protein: ATCQAGLADTGRY

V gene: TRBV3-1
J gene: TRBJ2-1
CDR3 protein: ASSGPGEGIQF

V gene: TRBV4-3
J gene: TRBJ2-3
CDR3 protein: ASSQDRSSGSRFRDTQY

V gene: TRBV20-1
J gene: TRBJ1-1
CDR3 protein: SGRTQREGTEAF

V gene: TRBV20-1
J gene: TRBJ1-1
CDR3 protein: SGRTSGRLNTEAF

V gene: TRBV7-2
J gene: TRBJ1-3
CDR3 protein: ASSSRKGNTIY

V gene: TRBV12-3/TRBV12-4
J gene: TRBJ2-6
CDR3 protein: ASSDREFTGANVLT

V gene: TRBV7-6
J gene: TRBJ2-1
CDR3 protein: ASSPRDRGNNEQF

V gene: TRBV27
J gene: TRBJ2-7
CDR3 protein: ASSTSGVPYEQY

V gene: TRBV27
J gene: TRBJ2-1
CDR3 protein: ASSLGLYSGRFYNEQF

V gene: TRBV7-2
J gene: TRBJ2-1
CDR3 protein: ASSRDWGTYNEQF

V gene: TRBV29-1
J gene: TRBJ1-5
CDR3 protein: SVSKGTGNQPQH

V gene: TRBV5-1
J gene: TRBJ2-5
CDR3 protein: ASTGVETQY

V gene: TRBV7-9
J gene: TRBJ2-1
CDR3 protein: ASSAGGGEQF

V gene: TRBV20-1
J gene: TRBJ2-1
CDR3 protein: SALTSGGFEQF

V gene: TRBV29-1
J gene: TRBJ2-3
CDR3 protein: SVDGRPRSTDTQY

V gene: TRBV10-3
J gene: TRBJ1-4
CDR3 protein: AISEFRPLGANEKLF

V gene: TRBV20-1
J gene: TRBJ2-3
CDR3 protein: SARDFASIYTDTQY

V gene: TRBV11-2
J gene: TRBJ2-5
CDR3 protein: ASSRGQTLLQETQY

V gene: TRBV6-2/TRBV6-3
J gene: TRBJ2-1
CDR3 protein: ASWTSGLPYNEQF

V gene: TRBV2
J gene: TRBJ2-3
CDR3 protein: ASRRQPGQGKNTQY

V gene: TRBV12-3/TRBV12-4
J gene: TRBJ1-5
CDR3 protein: ASSFQGNQPQH

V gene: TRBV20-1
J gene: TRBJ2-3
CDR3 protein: SANDGGTYTDTQY

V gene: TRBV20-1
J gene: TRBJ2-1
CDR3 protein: SADDLQRDYNEQF

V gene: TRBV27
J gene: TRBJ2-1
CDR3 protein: ASRDLRGGYSYNEQF

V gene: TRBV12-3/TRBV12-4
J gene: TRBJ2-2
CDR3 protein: ASSFVGVTGELF

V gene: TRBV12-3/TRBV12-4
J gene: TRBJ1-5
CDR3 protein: ASSLEAGYYSNQPQH

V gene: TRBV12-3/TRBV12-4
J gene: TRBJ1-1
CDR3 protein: ASSPEDRVGAEAF

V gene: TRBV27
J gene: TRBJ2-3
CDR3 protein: ASSFIGKNRDTQY

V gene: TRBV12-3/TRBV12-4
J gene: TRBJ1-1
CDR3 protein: ASSSRQGPKGTEAF

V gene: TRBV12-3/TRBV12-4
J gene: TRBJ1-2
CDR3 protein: ASSLRGTYGYT

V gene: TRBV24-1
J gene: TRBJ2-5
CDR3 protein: ATSDPAGYQETQY

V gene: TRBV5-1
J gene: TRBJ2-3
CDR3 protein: ASSLSGGTDTQY

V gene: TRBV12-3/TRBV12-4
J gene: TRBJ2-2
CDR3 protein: ASSLSPGVVTGELF

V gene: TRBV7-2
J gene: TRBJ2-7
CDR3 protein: ASSLIPGHSYEQY

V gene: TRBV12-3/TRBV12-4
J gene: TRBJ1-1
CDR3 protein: ASSSPRDRGLNTEAF

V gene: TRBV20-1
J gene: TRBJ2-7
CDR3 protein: SARAEITSGVGAGGPHEQY

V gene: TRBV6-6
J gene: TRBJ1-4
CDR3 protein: ASSSRGLLF

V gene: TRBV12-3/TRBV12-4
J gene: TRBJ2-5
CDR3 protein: ASSEAGVEETQY

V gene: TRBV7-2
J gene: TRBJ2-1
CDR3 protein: ASSLDFINEQF

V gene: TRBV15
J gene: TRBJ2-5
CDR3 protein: ATSSPRGGQETQY

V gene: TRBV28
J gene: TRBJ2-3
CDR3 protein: ASSLSGGATDTQY

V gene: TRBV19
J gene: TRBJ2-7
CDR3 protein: ASSKLAGHGSSYEQY

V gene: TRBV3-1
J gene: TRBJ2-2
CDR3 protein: ASSQDRRRGAGGELF

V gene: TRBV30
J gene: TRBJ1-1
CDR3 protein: ACLRQPRNTEAF

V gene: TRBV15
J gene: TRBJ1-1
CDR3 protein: ATSREDQGSTEAF

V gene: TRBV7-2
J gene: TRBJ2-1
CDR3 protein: ASSLVPRQNEQF

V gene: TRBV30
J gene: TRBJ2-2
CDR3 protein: ACTGGSIGELF

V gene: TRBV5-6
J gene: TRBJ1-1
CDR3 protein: ASSWTGGTEAF

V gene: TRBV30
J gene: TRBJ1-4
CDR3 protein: AWTGSSNEKLF